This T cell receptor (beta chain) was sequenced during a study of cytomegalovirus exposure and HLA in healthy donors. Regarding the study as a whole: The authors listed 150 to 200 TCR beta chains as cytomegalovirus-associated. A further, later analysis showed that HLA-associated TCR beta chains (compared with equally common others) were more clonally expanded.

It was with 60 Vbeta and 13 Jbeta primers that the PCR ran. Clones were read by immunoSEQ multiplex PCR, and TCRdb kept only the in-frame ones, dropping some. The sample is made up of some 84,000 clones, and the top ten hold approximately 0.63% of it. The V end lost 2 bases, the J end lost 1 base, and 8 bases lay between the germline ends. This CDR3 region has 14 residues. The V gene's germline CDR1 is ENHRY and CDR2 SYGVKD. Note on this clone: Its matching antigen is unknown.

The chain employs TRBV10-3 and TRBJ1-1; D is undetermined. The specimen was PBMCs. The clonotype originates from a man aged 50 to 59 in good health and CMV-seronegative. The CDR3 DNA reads TGTGCCATCAGTGAGCCTAATAAGAACACTGAAGCTTTCTTT. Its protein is CAISEPNKNTEAFF.